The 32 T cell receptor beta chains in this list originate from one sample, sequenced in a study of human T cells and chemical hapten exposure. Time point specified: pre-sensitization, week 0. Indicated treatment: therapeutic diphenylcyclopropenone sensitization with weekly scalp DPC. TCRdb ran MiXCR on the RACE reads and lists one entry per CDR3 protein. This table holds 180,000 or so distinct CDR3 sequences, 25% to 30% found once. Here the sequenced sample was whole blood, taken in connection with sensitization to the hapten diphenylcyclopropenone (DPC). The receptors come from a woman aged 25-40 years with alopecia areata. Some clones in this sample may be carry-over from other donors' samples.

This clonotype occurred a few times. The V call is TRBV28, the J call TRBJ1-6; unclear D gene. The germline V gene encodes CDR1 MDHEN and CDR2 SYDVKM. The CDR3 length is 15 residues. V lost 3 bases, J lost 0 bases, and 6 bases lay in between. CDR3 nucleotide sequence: TGTGCCAGCAGTTTTTCGAGCTCCTATAATTCACCCCTCCACTTT. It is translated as CASSFSSSYNSPLHF.

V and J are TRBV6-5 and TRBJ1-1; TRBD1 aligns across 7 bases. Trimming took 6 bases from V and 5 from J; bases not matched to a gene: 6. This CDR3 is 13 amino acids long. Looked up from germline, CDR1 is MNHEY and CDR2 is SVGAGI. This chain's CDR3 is CASRGQVGTEAFF. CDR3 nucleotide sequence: TGTGCCAGCAGAGGACAGGTGGGGACTGAAGCTTTCTTT.

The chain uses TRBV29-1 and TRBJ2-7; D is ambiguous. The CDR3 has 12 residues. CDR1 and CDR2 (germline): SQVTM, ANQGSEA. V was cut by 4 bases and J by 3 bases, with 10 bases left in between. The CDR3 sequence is CSVVTDSYEQYF. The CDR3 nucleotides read TGCAGCGTTGTTACCGATAGCTACGAGCAGTACTTC.

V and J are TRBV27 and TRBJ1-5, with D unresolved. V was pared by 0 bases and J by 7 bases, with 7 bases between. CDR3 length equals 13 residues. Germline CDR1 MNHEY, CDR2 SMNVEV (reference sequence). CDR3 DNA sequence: TGTGCCAGCAGTTTATCGTACGCCCAGCCCCAGCATTTT. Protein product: CASSLSYAQPQHF.

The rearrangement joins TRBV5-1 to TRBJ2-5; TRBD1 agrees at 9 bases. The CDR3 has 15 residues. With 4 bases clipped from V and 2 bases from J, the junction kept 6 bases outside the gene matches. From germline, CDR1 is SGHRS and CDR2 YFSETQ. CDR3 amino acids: CASSQGTGRQETQYF. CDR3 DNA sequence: TGCGCCAGCAGCCAAGGGACAGGGCGTCAAGAGACCCAGTACTTC. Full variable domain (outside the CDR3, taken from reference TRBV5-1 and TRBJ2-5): KAGVTQTPRYLIKTRGQQVTLSCSPISGHRSVSWYQQTPGQGLQFLFEYFSETQRNKGNFPGRFSGRQFSNSRSEMNVSTLELGDSALYLCASSQGTGRQETQYFGPGTRLLVL.

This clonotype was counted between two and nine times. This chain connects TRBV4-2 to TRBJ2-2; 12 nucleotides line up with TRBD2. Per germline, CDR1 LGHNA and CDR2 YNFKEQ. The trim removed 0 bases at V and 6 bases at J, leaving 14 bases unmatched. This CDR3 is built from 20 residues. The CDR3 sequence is CASSQDKILAGGTLAGELFF. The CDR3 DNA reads TGTGCCAGCAGCCAAGATAAGATTCTAGCGGGGGGGACTTTGGCCGGGGAGCTGTTTTTT.

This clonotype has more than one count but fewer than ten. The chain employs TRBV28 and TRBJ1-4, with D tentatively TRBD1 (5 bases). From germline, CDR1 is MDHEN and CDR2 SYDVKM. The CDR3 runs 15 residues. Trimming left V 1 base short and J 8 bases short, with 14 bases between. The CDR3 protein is CASSLSEGMEEKLFF. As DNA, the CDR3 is TGTGCCAGCAGTTTATCGGAGGGGATGGAGGAAAAACTGTTTTTT.

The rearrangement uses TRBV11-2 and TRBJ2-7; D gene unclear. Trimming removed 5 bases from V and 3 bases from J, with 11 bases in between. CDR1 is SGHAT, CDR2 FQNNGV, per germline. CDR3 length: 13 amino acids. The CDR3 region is CASSVASGYEQYF. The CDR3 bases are TGTGCCAGCAGCGTAGCCTCGGGCTACGAGCAGTACTTC.

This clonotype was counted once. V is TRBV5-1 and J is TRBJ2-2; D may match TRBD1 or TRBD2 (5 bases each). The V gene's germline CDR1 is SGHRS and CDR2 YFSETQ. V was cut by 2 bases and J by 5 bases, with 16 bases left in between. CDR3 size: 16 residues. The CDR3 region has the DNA TGCGCCAGCAGCTTCATCCCAGGGCGAGGGACCGGGGAGCTGTTTTTT. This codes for CASSFIPGRGTGELFF.

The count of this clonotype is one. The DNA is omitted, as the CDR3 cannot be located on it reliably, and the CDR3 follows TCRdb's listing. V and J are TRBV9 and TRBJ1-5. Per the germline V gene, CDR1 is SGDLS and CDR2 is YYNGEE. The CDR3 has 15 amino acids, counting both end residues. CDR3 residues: CASSVGGGIGQPRHF.

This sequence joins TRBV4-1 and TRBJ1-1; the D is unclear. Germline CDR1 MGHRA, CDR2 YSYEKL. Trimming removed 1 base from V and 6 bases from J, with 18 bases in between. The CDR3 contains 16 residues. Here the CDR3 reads CASSQVYEEWAAEAFF. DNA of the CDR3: TGCGCCAGCAGCCAAGTTTATGAGGAGTGGGCCGCTGAAGCTTTCTTT.

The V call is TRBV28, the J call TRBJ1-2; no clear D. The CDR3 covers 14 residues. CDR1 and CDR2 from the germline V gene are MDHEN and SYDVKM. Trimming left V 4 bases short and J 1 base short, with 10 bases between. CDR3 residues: CASSSEGLNYGYTF. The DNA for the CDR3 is TGTGCCAGCAGTTCCGAAGGCCTTAACTATGGCTACACCTTC.

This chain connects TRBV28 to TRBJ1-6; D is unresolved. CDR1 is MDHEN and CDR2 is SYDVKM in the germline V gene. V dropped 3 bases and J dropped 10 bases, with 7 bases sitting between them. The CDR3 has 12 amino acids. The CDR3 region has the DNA TGTGCCAGCAGTTTTCGTGAGTCACCCCTCCACTTT. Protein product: CASSFRESPLHF.

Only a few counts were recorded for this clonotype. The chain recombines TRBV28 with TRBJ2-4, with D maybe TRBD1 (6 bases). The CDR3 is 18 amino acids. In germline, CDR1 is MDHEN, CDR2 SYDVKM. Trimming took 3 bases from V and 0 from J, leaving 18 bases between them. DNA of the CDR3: TGTGCCAGCAGTTTGATACCTGGGACAAATCGAGCCAAAAACATTCAGTACTTC. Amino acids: CASSLIPGTNRAKNIQYF.

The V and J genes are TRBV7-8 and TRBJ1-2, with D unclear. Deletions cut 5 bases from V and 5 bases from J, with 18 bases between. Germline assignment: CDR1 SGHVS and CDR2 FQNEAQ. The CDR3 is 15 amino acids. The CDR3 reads CASSPGEGRAYGYTF. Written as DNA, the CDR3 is TGTGCCAGCAGCCCCGGTGAAGGGCGGGCTTATGGCTACACCTTC.

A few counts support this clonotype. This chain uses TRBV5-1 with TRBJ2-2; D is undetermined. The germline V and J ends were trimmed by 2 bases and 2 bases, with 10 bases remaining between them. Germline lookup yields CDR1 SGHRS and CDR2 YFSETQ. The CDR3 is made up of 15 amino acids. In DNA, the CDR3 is TGCGCCAGCAGCTTCGAAGTTTTCAACACCGGGGAGCTGTTTTTT. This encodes CASSFEVFNTGELFF.

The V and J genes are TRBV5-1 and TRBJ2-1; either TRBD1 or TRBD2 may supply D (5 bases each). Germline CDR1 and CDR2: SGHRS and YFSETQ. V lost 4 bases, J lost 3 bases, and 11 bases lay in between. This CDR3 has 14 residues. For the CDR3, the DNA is TGCGCCAGCAGCCCAGGGACGCTCTACAATGAGCAGTTCTTC. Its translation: CASSPGTLYNEQFF.

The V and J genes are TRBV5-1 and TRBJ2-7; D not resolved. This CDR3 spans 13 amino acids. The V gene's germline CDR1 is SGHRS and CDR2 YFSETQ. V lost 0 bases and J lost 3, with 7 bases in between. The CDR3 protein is CASSLAGFYEQYF. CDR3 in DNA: TGCGCCAGCAGCTTGGCCGGCTTCTACGAGCAGTACTTC.

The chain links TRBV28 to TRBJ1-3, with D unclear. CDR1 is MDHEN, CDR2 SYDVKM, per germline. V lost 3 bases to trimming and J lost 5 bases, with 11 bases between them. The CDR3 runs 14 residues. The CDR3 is CASSFVGGRNTIYF. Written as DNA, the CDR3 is TGTGCCAGCAGTTTTGTTGGCGGGAGAAACACCATATATTTT.

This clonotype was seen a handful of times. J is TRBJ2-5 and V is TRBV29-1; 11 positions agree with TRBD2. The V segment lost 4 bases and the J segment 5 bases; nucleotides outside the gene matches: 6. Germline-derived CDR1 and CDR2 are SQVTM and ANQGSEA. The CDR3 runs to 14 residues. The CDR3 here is CSVAGLAAAETQYF. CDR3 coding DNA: TGCAGCGTTGCGGGACTAGCGGCAGCCGAGACCCAGTACTTC.

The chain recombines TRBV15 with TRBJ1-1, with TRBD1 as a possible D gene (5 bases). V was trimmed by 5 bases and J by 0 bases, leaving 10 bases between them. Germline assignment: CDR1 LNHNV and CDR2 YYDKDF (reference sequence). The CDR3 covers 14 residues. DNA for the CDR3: TGTGCCACCAGCGTAGGACACCTGAACACTGAAGCTTTCTTT. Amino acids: CATSVGHLNTEAFF.

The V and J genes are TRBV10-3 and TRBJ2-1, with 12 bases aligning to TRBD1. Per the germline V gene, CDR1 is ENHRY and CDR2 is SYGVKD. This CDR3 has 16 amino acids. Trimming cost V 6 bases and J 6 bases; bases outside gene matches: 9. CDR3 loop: CAIRSGTGGAGNEQFF. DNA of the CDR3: TGTGCCATCAGGTCCGGGACAGGGGGCGCGGGCAATGAGCAGTTCTTC.

CDR3 nucleotide sequence: TGCGCCAGCAGCTACCCACAGACGGCTAACAATGAGCAGTTCTTC. Residues: CASSYPQTANNEQFF. V and J are TRBV5-1 and TRBJ2-1; D not certain. The CDR3 is 15 amino acids. V was clipped by 3 bases and J by 5 bases, with 15 bases between them. CDR1 and CDR2 from the germline V gene are SGHRS and YFSETQ. The full variable domain, rest sourced from reference TRBV5-1 and TRBJ2-1, is KAGVTQTPRYLIKTRGQQVTLSCSPISGHRSVSWYQQTPGQGLQFLFEYFSETQRNKGNFPGRFSGRQFSNSRSEMNVSTLELGDSALYLCASSYPQTANNEQFFGPGTRLTVL.

The CDR3 here is CAISVSLGEGDEAFF. CDR3 sequence (DNA): TGTGCCATCAGCGTCTCCCTCGGGGAGGGAGATGAAGCTTTCTTT. The chain carries TRBV10-3 and TRBJ1-1; no clear D gene. CDR3 length equals 15 residues. Looked up from germline, CDR1 is ENHRY and CDR2 is SYGVKD. The V end lost 6 bases, the J end lost 7 bases, and 21 bases lay between the germline ends.

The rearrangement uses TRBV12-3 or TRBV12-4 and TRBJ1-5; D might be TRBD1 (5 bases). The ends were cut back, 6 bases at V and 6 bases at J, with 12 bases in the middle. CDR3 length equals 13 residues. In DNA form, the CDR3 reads TGTGCCAGCAGGGGGGGTCTTCTTCAGCCCCAGCATTTT. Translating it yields CASRGGLLQPQHF.

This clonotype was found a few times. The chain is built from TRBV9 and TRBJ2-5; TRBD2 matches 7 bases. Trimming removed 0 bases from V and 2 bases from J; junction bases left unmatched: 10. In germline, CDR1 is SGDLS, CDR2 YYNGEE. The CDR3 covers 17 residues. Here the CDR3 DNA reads TGTGCCAGCAGCGTAGAGCCTAGCGGAGCATCTCAAGAGACCCAGTACTTC. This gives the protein CASSVEPSGASQETQYF.

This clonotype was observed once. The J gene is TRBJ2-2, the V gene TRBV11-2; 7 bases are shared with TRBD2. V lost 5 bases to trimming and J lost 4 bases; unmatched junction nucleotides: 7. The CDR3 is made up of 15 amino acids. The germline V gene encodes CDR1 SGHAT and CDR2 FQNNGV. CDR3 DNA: TGTGCCAGCAGCCCGGGACTATTAGGCACCGGGGAGCTGTTTTTT. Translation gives CASSPGLLGTGELFF.

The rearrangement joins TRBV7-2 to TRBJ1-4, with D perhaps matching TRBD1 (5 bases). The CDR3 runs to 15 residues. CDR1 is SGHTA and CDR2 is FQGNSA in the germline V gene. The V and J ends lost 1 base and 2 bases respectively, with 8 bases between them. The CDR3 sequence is CASSLVAGTNEKLFF. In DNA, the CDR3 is TGTGCCAGCAGCTTAGTAGCAGGGACTAATGAAAAACTGTTTTTT.

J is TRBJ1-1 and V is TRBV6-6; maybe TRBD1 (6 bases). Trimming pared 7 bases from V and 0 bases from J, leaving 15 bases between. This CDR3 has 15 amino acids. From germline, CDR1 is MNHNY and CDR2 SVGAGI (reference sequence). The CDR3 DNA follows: TGTGCCAGCATTAAAACAGGGCCCCTGAACACTGAAGCTTTCTTT. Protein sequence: CASIKTGPLNTEAFF.

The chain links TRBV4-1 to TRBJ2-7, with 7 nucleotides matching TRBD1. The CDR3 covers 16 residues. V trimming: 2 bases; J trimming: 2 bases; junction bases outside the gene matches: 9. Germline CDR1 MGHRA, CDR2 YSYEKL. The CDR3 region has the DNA TGCGCCAGCAGCCAACCAGCCCGGGACAGAACCTACGAGCAGTACTTC. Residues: CASSQPARDRTYEQYF.

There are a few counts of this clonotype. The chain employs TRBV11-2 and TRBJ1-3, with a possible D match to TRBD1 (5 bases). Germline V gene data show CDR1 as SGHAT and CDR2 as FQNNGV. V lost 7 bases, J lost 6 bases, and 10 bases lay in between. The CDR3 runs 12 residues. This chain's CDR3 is CASTGGINTIYF. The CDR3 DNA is TGTGCCAGCACCGGGGGGATAAACACCATATATTTT.

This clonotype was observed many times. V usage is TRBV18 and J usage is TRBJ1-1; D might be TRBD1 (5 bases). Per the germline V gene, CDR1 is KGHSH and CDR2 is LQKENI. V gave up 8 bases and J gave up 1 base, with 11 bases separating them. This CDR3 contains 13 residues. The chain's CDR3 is CASSPGRNTEAFF. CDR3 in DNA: TGTGCCAGCAGTCCGGGACGGAACACTGAAGCTTTCTTT.